This TCR beta chain emerged from a study of neurological immune-mediated disorders. Study observations and caveats: The multiple sclerosis repertoire cluster lacked an association with any feature, whether clinical or MRI. The study found no CDR3 amino acid sequences shared by expanded clones across subjects, suggesting private repertoires in all groups.

TCRdb reprocessed the 5' RACE reads with MiXCR, giving one entry per CDR3 protein. The repertoire holds 65,000 to 85,000 distinct CDR3 sequences, with almost 6% as singletons. Indicated time point: longitudinal time-point 2. V shed 1 base and J shed 0 bases, with 9 bases lying between them. This CDR3 contains 15 residues. Germline V gene sequence: CDR1 SGHAT, CDR2 FQDESV (reference sequence). In its sample, this clonotype was seen many times. Its antigen is currently unknown. The source is an older woman with multiple sclerosis. The chain is built from TRBV11-1 and TRBJ2-5; D possibly corresponds to TRBD2 (6 bases). The source material was PBMCs. The CDR3 is CASSLETRDQETQYF. The CDR3 DNA sequence: TGTGCCAGCAGCTTAGAGACTAGAGACCAAGAGACCCAGTACTTC. Based on the CDR3 plus reference TRBV11-1 and TRBJ2-5, the full variable domain is EAEVAQSPRYKITEKSQAVAFWCDPISGHATLYWYRQILGQGPELLVQFQDESVVDDSQLPKDRFSAERLKGVDSTLKIQPAELGDSAMYLCASSLETRDQETQYFGPGTRLLVL.